This TCR beta chain was sequenced in a study of vaccination and CD4 T cells after COVID-19 (dated by TCRdb to between 2020 and 2023). For context, the study as a whole: In the convalescent cohort there were six males and four females, among whom were two Hispanic individuals, seven Caucasians, two Asians and one multiracial person. Participants received two doses of either the Pfizer-BioNTech BNT162b2 vaccine (n=8) or the Moderna mRNA-1273 vaccine (n=2). Post-COVID blood samples were collected from convalescent patients a median of around 96 days after diagnosis, with a range of roughly 30 to 161 days. The time from the second vaccine dose to post-vaccine blood sampling had a median of around 72 days and ranged from about 13 to 250 days. The cultures were stimulated with overlapping spike peptide pools from SARS-CoV-2 and from the common cold coronaviruses HCoV-NL63, HCoV-OC43 and HCoV-229E. In control cultures, a CEFX viral epitope pool was used as positive control, an HIV-1 Nef peptide pool was used as negative control, or no peptide was added. The spike-specific CD4+ TCR repertoire was compared before and after mRNA vaccination in 10 to 11 COVID-19 convalescent patients and a handful of infection-naive healthy vaccine recipients. Memory CD4+ T cell crossreactivity between SARS-CoV-2 and common cold coronavirus spike proteins was assessed at the TCR clonotype level in an earlier paper using these donors. Results and caveats for the whole study, not just this receptor: Only a relatively small number of convalescent patients were included in the study, and early timepoints following natural infection were not analyzed. Of the vaccine-specific clones found in convalescent patients, nearly all (304 of 307) were mono-reactive for SARS-CoV-2 spike instead of being cross-reactive with common cold coronaviruses. The median number of SARS-CoV-2-reactive clonotypes rose from 20 to 25 after infection to approximately 41 after vaccination, but the change was not significant. In convalescent patients, a median 86.3% of post-vaccine SARS-CoV-2-reactive clones were detected only after vaccination, and vaccine-specific priming was suggested by this finding.

From V the trimming removes 6 bases and from J it removes 3 bases, while the gene matches leave 6 bases of the junction unaccounted for. Reading the germline V gene (reference sequence) gives CDR1 DFQATT and CDR2 SNEGSKA. The CDR3 goes from the cysteine to the phenylalanine over 14 residues. Only the CDR3 DNA is retained, 42 bases long and in frame from the first base. The sample's treatment or condition label, decoded: approximately nine-day PBMC culture with coronavirus spike peptide pools or control peptides (ViraFEST assay). CD4+ T cells from unexposed donors were collected before the COVID-19 pandemic (2011-2018). The ViraFEST assay, used in the study, expanded antigen-specific T cells with peptide pools and then identified the expanded clonotypes through TCR sequencing. More than 1.5 million PBMCs per well were cultured in IMDM with approximately 5.5% human AB serum and approximately 9.1 IU/ml IL-2, plus 10 ug/ml peptide pools. Half of the culture medium was replaced with fresh IL-2-containing medium on days 3 and 7. After nine to eleven days of culture, CD4+ T cells were isolated by negative selection with the EasySep CD4+ T cell isolation kit. As cell numbers permitted, CD4+ T cells from unexposed donors were tested for reactivity to SARS-CoV-2 S and N and to four common cold coronavirus spike pools. Ficoll-Paque Plus gradient centrifugation was used to isolate PBMCs from whole blood, and the isolated PBMCs were then either used fresh or cryopreserved at -140C. Triplicate wells were generally used for each culture condition. The leukapheresis product for the unexposed donors was obtained through commercial purchase.

On this clonotype: The clone's antigen remains unknown. No base qualities exist here, and no much larger clone lies one base off it.

To prepare the library, PCR was applied. TCR sequencing of DNA from cultured CD4+ T cells used the Oncomine TCR Beta short-read assay at the Johns Hopkins FTIC core. The QIAamp micro DNA kit was used to extract genomic DNA from the cultured CD4+ T cells. Oncomine TCR Beta libraries from cultured CD4+ T cells were pooled with unique dual indexes and sequenced on an Illumina iSeq 100. In the source study's methods: Non-productive sequences were removed, and CDR3s that did not start with C, did not end with F or W, or were shorter than 7 amino acids were discarded. The MANAFEST web application was used to identify antigen-specific clonotypes by comparing peptide-stimulated wells against reference wells and other culture wells. An FDR below 0.05, an odds ratio above 5, and a productive frequency above 0.1% in at least two of three replicate wells were required for clones to be considered positive. Clonotypes that were significantly expanded in both SARS-CoV-2 spike wells and at least one common cold coronavirus spike condition were defined as cross-reactive. Using R version 3.6.1, CDR3 homology was evaluated through Levenshtein distances (stringdist) along with unrooted phylogenetic trees (ape). TCRdb trimmed public reads at Q25 via fastp, called clones via MiXCR and kept in-frame beta chains. Each entry merges the rows of one CDR3 protein and shows their most common DNA and genes. The authors' filters were not applied to this entry. This sample lists around 6,900 distinct CDR3 sequences; more than 30% were detected once. 30% to 35% of the sample goes to the ten largest clones.

Sample: CD4+ T cells from blood, cultured in vitro. The V gene is TRBV20-1 and the J gene is TRBJ2-2; the junction holds 8 bases that match TRBD1. This receptor was taken from a human donor in good health. Here is the DNA: TGCAGTGCACGGGACAGGTGGGACACCGGGGAGCTGTTTTTT. The translation is CSARDRWDTGELFF.